This T cell receptor beta chain was recorded in a study of glioma-infiltrating T cells. Per germline, CDR1 MDHEN and CDR2 SYDVKM. CDR3 size: 13 residues. Trimming shortened V by 4 bases and J by 5 bases, and 11 bases separated the two germline ends. TCR alpha and beta CDR3 regions were amplified from RNA using iRepertoire nested multiplex PCR. Each CDR3 protein is one row after TCRdb ran MiXCR on the multiplex PCR reads. The table includes 150,000 or so distinct CDR3 sequences, about two fifths detected once. Study-wide findings and caveats: Very few CDR3 sequences were shared between tissue and blood.

This clonotype appeared a single time. What it recognizes is unknown. This TCR was recovered from a human donor with low-grade glioma or glioblastoma, undergoing nonglioma brain surgery, or in good health (not recorded which). Sequenced input: glioma tissue, nonneoplastic brain tissue, or PBMCs (not recorded which). The V and J genes are TRBV28 and TRBJ1-2; possible D gene TRBD1, 6 bases. CDR3 bases: TGTGCCAGCAGTTCCGGGACACTTTATGGCTACACCTTC. It encodes CASSSGTLYGYTF.